This TCR beta chain comes out of a study of blood T cell repertoires in COVID-19. Study at large: From the United States, Italy and Spain came samples of acute and convalescent COVID-19. Sources were T cells, B-cell-depleted T cells, or PBMCs; the material itself was cDNA or gDNA.

The CDR3 is 15 residues long. Per the germline V gene, CDR1 is MNHEY and CDR2 is SVGAGI. Trimming cost V 0 bases and J 6 bases, with 14 bases left between them. Original methodology: Quantification of nucleated cells was approximated via reference gene primer amplification. TCRdb's copy holds only in-frame clones and misses some; the assay was immunoSEQ multiplex PCR. V and J calls plus clone size are reproduced from that table; the DNA served to infer D and trimming. The data show roughly 230,000 clones, with more than 75% seen just once and 0.85% to 1% held by the top ten. The chain has TRBV6-5 and TRBJ1-2; possibly TRBD1 for D (5 bases). Input material: peripheral blood. This receptor was obtained from a man aged 35 to 55 with acute or convalescent COVID-19. DNA for the CDR3: TGTGCCAGCAGTTACTCGGGGCGGGGGGTCAATGGCTACACCTTC. Amino acid sequence: CASSYSGRGVNGYTF.